What follows describes a single T cell receptor beta chain. The data were obtained in a study of shared clonotypes between healthy human individuals. TCRdb's table, derived via immunoSEQ multiplex PCR, lists solely in-frame clones and lacks some. The table lists 1,500,000 or so clones, around 98.5% of them singletons, with about 0.35% in the top ten. The germline V gene encodes CDR1 SGHVS and CDR2 FQNEAQ. The CDR3 has 14 residues. V shed 10 bases and J shed 0 bases, with 13 bases lying between them. The V gene is TRBV7-8, the J gene TRBJ1-3; D gene unclear. The sequencing sample was made of naive CD4+ T cells sorted from blood. Subset reported: CD45RA+ positively selected. The sequence was obtained from a man under 40 in good health. CDR3 bases: TGTGCCACCCTTCTGACACTCTCTGGAAACACCATATATTTT. As protein: CATLLTLSGNTIYF.